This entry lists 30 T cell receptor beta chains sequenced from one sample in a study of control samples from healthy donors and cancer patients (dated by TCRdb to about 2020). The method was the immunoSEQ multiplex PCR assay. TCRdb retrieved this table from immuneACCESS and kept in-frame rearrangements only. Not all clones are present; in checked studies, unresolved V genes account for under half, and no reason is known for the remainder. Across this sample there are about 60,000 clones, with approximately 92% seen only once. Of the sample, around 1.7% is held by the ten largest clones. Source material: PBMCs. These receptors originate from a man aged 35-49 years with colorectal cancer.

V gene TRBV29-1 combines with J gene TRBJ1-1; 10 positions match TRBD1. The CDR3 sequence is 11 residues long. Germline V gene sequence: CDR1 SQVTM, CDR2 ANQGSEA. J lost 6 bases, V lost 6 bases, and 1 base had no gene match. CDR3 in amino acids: CSVDRGSEAFF. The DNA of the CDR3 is TGCAGCGTGGACAGGGGGTCTGAAGCTTTCTTT.

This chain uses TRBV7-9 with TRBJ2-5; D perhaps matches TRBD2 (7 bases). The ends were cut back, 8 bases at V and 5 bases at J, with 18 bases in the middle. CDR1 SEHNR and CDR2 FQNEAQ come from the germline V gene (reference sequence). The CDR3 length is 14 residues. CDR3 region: CASGHWEGEETQYF. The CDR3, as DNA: TGTGCCAGCGGCCATTGGGAGGGGGAGGAGACCCAGTACTTC. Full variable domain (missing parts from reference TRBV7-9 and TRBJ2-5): DTGVSQNPRHKITKRGQNVTFRCDPISEHNRLYWYRQTLGQGPEFLTYFQNEAQLEKSRLLSDRFSAERPKGSFSTLEIQRTEQGDSAMYLCASGHWEGEETQYFGPGTRLLVL.

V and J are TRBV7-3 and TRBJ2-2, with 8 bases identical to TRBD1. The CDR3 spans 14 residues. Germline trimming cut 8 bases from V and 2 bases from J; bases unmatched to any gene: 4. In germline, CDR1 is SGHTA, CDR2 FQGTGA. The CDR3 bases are TGTGCCAGCCAGGGACAGGCCAACACCGGGGAGCTGTTTTTT. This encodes CASQGQANTGELFF.

CDR3 sequence (DNA): TGTGCCAGCAGCGCGGGGAAACTAGGGGAAAAACTGTTTTTT. It is translated as CASSAGKLGEKLFF. This chain connects TRBV7-9 to TRBJ1-4; D gene uncertain. Germline V CDR1 and CDR2: SEHNR, FQNEAQ (reference sequence). CDR3 length equals 14 residues. Trimming took off 5 bases at V and 8 bases at J, with 15 bases between the two ends.

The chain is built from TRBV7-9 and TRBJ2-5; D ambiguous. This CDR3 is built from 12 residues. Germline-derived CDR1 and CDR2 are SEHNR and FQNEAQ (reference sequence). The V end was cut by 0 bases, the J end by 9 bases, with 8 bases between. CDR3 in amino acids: CASSLAGQAQYF. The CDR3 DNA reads TGTGCCAGCAGCTTAGCAGGGCAAGCCCAGTACTTC.

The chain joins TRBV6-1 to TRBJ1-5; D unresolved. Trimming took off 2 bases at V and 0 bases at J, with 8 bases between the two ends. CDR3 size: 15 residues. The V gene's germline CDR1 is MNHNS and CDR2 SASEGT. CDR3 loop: CASSETEGSNQPQHF. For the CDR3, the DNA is TGTGCCAGCAGTGAAACTGAGGGTAGCAATCAGCCCCAGCATTTT.

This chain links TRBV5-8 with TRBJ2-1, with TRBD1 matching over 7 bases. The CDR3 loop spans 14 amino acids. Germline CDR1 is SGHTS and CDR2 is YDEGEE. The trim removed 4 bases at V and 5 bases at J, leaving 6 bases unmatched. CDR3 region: CASSPRDRNNEQFF. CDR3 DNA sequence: TGTGCCAGCAGCCCCAGGGACAGAAACAATGAGCAGTTCTTC. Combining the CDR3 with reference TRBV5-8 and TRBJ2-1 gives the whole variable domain EAGVTQSPTHLIKTRGQQATLRCSPISGHTSVYWYQQALGLGLQFLLWYDEGEERNRGNFPPRFSGRQFPNYSSELNVNALELEDSALYLCASSPRDRNNEQFFGPGTRLTVL.

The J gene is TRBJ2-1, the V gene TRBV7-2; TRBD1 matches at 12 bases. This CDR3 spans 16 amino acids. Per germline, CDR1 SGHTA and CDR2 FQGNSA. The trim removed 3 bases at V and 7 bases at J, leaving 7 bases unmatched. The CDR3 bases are TGTGCCAGCAGCTTCGCCCGGGACAGGGGGCGTAATGAGCAGTTCTTC. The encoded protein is CASSFARDRGRNEQFF. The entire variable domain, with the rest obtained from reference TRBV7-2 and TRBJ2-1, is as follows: GAGVSQSPSNKVTEKGKDVELRCDPISGHTALYWYRQSLGQGLEFLIYFQGNSAPDKSGLPSDRFSAERTGGSVSTLTIQRTQQEDSAVYLCASSFARDRGRNEQFFGPGTRLTVL.

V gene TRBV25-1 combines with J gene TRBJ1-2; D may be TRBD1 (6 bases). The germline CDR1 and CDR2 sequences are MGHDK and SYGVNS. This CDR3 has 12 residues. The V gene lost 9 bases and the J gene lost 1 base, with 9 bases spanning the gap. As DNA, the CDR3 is TGTGCCAGTGCAGGGGATAACTATGGCTACACCTTC. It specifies CASAGDNYGYTF.

DNA for the CDR3: TGTGCCAGCACTCAAAGGTACGGAGACTCCTACGAGCAGTACTTC. This encodes CASTQRYGDSYEQYF. The chain joins TRBV6-5 to TRBJ2-7, with no clear D. This CDR3 comprises 15 residues. Trimming took off 7 bases at V and 0 bases at J, with 16 bases between the two ends. The germline gives CDR1 MNHEY, CDR2 SVGAGI.

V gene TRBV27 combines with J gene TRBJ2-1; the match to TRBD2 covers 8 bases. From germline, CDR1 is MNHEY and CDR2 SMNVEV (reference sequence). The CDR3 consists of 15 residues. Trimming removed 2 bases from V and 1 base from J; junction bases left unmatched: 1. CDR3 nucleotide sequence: TGTGCCAGCAGTTTAGCGGGGGGTTCCTACAATGAGCAGTTCTTC. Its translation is CASSLAGGSYNEQFF.

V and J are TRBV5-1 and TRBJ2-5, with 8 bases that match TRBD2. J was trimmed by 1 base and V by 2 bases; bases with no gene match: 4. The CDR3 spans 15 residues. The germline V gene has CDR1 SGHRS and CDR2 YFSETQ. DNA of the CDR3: TGCGCCAGCAGCTTCACGGCGGGGGGCCAAGAGACCCAGTACTTC. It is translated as CASSFTAGGQETQYF.

This chain's CDR3 is CASSPYNTEAFF. In nucleotides, the CDR3 is TGTGCCAGCAGCCCCTATAACACTGAAGCTTTCTTT. The rearrangement joins TRBV7-8 to TRBJ1-1; D not certain. The CDR3 has 12 residues. V was pared by 5 bases and J by 2 bases, with 6 bases between. In germline, CDR1 is SGHVS, CDR2 FQNEAQ. Looking up the rest from reference TRBV7-8 and TRBJ1-1 gives the full variable domain: GAGVSQSPRYKVAKRGQDVALRCDPISGHVSLFWYQQALGQGPEFLTYFQNEAQLDKSGLPSDRFFAERPEGSVSTLKIQRTQQEDSAVYLCASSPYNTEAFFGQGTRLTVV.

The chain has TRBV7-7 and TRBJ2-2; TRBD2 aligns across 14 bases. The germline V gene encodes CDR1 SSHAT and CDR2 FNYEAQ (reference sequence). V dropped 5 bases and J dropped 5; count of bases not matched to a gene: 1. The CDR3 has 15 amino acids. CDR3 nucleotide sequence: TGTGCCAGCAGCGGGACTAGCGGGGGTACCGGGGAGCTGTTTTTT. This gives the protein CASSGTSGGTGELFF.

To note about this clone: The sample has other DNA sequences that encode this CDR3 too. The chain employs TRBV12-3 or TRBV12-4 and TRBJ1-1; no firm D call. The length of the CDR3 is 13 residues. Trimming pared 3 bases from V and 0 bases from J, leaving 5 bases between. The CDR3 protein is CASSFGLNTEAFF. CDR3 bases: TGTGCCAGCAGTTTCGGCTTGAACACTGAAGCTTTCTTT.

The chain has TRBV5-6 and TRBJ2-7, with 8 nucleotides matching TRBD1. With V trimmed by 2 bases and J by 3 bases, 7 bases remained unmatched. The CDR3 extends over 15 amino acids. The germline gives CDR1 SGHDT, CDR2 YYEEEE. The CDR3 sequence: CASSLADRGNYEQYF. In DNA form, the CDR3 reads TGTGCCAGCAGCTTAGCCGACAGGGGAAACTACGAGCAGTACTTC.

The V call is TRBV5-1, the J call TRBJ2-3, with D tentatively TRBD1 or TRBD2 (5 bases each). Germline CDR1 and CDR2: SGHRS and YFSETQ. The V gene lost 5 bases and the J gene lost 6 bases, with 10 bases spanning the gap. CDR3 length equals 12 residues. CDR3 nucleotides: TGCGCCAGCAGTTGGGGCGGGGATACGCAGTATTTT. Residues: CASSWGGDTQYF.

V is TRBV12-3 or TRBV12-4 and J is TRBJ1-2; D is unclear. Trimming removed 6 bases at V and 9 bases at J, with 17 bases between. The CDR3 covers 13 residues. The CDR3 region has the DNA TGTGCCAGCAGCGGGCTGGTTGGTTCGAGCTACACCTTC. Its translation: CASSGLVGSSYTF.

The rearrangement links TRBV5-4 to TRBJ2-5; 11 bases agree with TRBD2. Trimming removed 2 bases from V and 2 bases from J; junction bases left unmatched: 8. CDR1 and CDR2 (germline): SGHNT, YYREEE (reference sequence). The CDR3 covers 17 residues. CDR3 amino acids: CASSLGLAGGFQETQYF. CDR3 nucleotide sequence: TGTGCCAGCAGCTTAGGGCTAGCGGGGGGCTTTCAAGAGACCCAGTACTTC.

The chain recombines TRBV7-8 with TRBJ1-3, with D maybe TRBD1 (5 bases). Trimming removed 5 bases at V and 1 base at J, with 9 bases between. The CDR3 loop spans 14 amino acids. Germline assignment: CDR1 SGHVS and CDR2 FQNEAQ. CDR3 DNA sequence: TGTGCCAGCAGCGTCCAGGGATCTGGAAACACCATATATTTT. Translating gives CASSVQGSGNTIYF.

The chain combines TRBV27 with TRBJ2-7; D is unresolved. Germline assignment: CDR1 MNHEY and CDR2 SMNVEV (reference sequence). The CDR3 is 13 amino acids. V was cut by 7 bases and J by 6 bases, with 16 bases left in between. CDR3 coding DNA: TGTGCCAGCATGAGAACCCCGGGTGGCGAGCAGTACTTC. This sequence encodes CASMRTPGGEQYF.

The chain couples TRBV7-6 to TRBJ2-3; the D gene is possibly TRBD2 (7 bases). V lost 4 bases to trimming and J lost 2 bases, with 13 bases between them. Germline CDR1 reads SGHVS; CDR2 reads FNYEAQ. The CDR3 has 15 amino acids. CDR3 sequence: CASSSTGGHTDTQYF. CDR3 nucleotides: TGTGCCAGCAGCTCGACGGGGGGCCACACAGATACGCAGTATTTT.

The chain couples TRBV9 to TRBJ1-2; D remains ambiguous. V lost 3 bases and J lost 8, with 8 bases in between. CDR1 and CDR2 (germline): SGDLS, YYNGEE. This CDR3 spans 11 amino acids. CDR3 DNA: TGTGCCAGCAGCGGGACGGAGGGCTACACCTTC. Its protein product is CASSGTEGYTF.

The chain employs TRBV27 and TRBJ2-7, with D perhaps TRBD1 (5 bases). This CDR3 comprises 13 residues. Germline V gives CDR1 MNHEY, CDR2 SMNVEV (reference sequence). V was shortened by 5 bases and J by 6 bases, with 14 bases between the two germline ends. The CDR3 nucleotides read TGTGCCAGCAGTCACCAAGGGGTAGGCGAGCAGTACTTC. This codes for CASSHQGVGEQYF.

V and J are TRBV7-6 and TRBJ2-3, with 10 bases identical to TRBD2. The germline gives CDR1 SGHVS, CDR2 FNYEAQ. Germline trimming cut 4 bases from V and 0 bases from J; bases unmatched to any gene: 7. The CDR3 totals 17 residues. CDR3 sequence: CASSSLAGGISTDTQYF. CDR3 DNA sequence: TGTGCCAGCAGCTCCTTAGCGGGGGGTATAAGCACAGATACGCAGTATTTT.

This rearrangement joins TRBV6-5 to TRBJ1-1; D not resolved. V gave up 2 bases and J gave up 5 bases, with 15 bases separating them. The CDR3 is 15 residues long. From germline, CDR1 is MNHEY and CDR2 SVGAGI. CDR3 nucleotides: TGTGCCAGCAGTTACACGGACCCACTGGGGACTGAAGCTTTCTTT. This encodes CASSYTDPLGTEAFF.

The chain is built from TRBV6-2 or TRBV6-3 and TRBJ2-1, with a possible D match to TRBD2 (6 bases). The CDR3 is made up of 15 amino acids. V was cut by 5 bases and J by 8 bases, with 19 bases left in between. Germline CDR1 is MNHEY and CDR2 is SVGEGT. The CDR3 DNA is TGTGCCAGCAGTGACGGGGGAAAAAGTAGATATGAGCAGTTCTTC. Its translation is CASSDGGKSRYEQFF.

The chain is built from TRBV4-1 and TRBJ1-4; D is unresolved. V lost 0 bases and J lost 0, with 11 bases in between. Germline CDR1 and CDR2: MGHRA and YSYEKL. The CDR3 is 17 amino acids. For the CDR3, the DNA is TGCGCCAGCAGCCAAGATGAAGTAATTGCAACTAATGAAAAACTGTTTTTT. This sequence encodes CASSQDEVIATNEKLFF.

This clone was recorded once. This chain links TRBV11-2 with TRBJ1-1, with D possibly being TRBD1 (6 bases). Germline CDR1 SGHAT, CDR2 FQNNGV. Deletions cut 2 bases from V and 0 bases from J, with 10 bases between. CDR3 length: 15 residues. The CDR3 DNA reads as TGTGCCAGCAGCTTAAGGGGGGCCATGAACACTGAAGCTTTCTTT. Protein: CASSLRGAMNTEAFF.

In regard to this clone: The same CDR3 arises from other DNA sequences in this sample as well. CDR3 in DNA: TGTGCCAGCAGCTTGGGAGGGGGCGGCTCTGGAAACACCATATATTTT. Protein product: CASSLGGGGSGNTIYF. This sequence joins TRBV7-6 and TRBJ1-3, with 7 bases that match TRBD1. The germline gives CDR1 SGHVS, CDR2 FNYEAQ. This CDR3 is 16 amino acids long. Trimming removed 3 bases from V and 0 bases from J; junction bases left unmatched: 5.